One sample yielded the 7 T cell receptor beta chains listed below, sequenced in a study of blood T cell repertoires in COVID-19. The table came from immunoSEQ multiplex PCR; TCRdb's copy has only in-frame clones and leaves some out. The sample consists of about 140,000 clones, roughly four fifths of them appearing once. The sequenced material came from peripheral blood. Source of these receptors: a woman at least 80 years old with acute or convalescent COVID-19.

The chain carries TRBV28 and TRBJ1-5, with D tentatively TRBD1 (5 bases). V was clipped by 2 bases and J by 4 bases, with 15 bases between them. CDR1 is MDHEN and CDR2 is SYDVKM in the germline V gene. This CDR3 is built from 16 residues. The CDR3 nucleotides are TGTGCCAGCAGTTTAGGCCAAACCAGGGCTAATCAGCCCCAGCATTTT. Its protein is CASSLGQTRANQPQHF.

The gene calls are TRBV29-1 and TRBJ2-5; perhaps TRBD1 as D (5 bases). Trimming took 3 bases from V and 5 from J, leaving 13 bases between them. Germline V lookup: CDR1 SQVTM, CDR2 ANQGSEA. This CDR3 has 13 residues. CDR3 sequence: CSVEGQVQETQYF. The DNA of the CDR3 is TGCAGCGTTGAGGGGCAGGTGCAGGAGACCCAGTACTTC.

This chain connects TRBV15 to TRBJ2-5; D remains unclear. Per the germline V gene, CDR1 is LNHNV and CDR2 is YYDKDF (reference sequence). The CDR3 length is 13 residues. V was pared by 6 bases and J by 1 base, with 9 bases between. The CDR3 nucleotides are TGTGCCACCAGGATGACTCCCCAAGAGACCCAGTACTTC. Translated: CATRMTPQETQYF.

The CDR3 is CASSPLSYNEQFF. DNA for the CDR3: TGTGCCAGTAGTCCTCTCTCCTACAATGAGCAGTTCTTC. This chain links TRBV19 with TRBJ2-1; D remains ambiguous. The V end was cut by 5 bases, the J end by 0 bases, with 5 bases between. The CDR3 is 13 amino acids. CDR1 and CDR2 from the germline V gene are LNHDA and SQIVND (reference sequence).

V gene TRBV5-4 combines with J gene TRBJ2-2, with D possibly being TRBD1 (6 bases). Trimming took 3 bases from V and 9 from J, leaving 15 bases between them. Germline V gene data show CDR1 as SGHNT and CDR2 as YYREEE (reference sequence). The CDR3 spans 14 residues. The CDR3 protein is CASSSQGDRRELFF. The CDR3 region has the DNA TGTGCCAGCAGCTCACAGGGAGACCGCCGGGAGCTGTTTTTT. The whole variable domain, remainder taken from reference TRBV5-4 and TRBJ2-2, is ETGVTQSPTHLIKTRGQQVTLRCSSQSGHNTVSWYQQALGQGPQFIFQYYREEENGRGNFPPRFSGLQFPNYSSELNVNALELDDSALYLCASSSQGDRRELFFGEGSRLTVL.

The chain is built from TRBV6-2 or TRBV6-3 and TRBJ2-7; unclear D gene. The CDR3 length is 12 residues. Trimming removed 2 bases at V and 4 bases at J, with 6 bases between. Germline lookup yields CDR1 MNHEY and CDR2 SVGEGT. CDR3 bases: TGTGCCAGCAGTTACAGAGAGTACGAGCAGTACTTC. Encoded protein: CASSYREYEQYF.

The chain links TRBV14 to TRBJ2-7; 10 bases are shared with TRBD1. This CDR3 is 15 amino acids long. Losses at the gene ends were 4 bases for V and 6 bases for J; bases not matched to a gene: 9. Germline V gene sequence: CDR1 SGHDN, CDR2 FVKESK. CDR3 region: CASSPTGTGEFEQYF. CDR3 bases: TGTGCCAGCAGCCCCACCGGGACAGGGGAGTTCGAGCAGTACTTC.